The clone carrying this T cell receptor beta chain occurred once. The V end lost 7 bases, the J end lost 2 bases, and 17 bases lay between the germline ends. Germline V gene lookup returns CDR1 MNHNY and CDR2 SVGAGI (reference sequence). CDR3 length: 15 amino acids. The PCR made use of 60 Vbeta and 13 Jbeta primers. The table came from immunoSEQ multiplex PCR; TCRdb's copy has only in-frame clones and leaves some out. The sample carries 95,000 to 100,000 clones, approximately 80% recorded once. This specimen belongs to a study of cytomegalovirus exposure and HLA in healthy donors. Study information: Early release data held roughly 90 million unique TCRs from HLA-typed donors.

This TCR was recovered from a female donor in good health and CMV-seronegative. Sequencing used PBMCs. This chain uses TRBV6-6 with TRBJ2-5, with D possibly matching TRBD2 (6 bases). CDR3 sequence (DNA): TGTGCCAGCACCTACCGGCGGGACGTACAAGAGACCCAGTACTTC. The encoded protein is CASTYRRDVQETQYF.